This T cell receptor beta chain was retrieved from a study of cytomegalovirus exposure and HLA in healthy donors. The donors were members of the validation cohort comprising 100 to 150 subjects, separate from the approximately 710-subject first cohort. Profiled with immunoSEQ multiplex PCR; TCRdb holds only in-frame clones, not every one. Of roughly 63,000 clones listed, 89% are singletons. Germline V gene lookup returns CDR1 MDHEN and CDR2 SYDVKM. The CDR3 has 15 residues. After removal of 5 bases from V and 7 bases from J, the junction contained 13 bases not matched to a gene. Specimen: PBMCs. The chain has TRBV28 and TRBJ1-1; TRBD1 agrees at 7 bases. The sequence was obtained from a woman younger than 35 in good health and CMV-seronegative. The CDR3 is CASSPWTGRALEAFF. The DNA of the CDR3 is TGTGCCAGCAGTCCTTGGACAGGCAGGGCCCTTGAAGCTTTCTTT.